One sample yielded the 31 T cell receptor beta chains listed below, sequenced in a study of blood T cell repertoires in COVID-19. The method was immunoSEQ multiplex PCR; TCRdb's version includes in-frame clones alone and lacks a portion of them. The table lists about 100,000 clones, about four fifths of them singletons. The sample consisted of peripheral blood. The receptors here all came from a woman between 65 and 79 years old with acute or convalescent COVID-19.

The chain links TRBV11-1 to TRBJ1-1; D remains unclear. This CDR3 spans 14 amino acids. CDR1 is SGHAT, CDR2 FQDESV, per germline (reference sequence). Trimming pared 0 bases from V and 4 bases from J, leaving 9 bases between. The chain's CDR3 is CASSLAREGTEAFF. CDR3 DNA sequence: TGTGCCAGCAGCTTAGCTCGGGAGGGCACTGAAGCTTTCTTT.

V gene TRBV19 combines with J gene TRBJ1-4, with a tentative D call TRBD1 (5 bases). The germline V gene encodes CDR1 LNHDA and CDR2 SQIVND (reference sequence). Trimming stripped 5 bases from V and 5 bases from J, with 12 bases between. The CDR3 covers 14 residues. Here the CDR3 reads CASSPLGGNEKLFF. CDR3 bases: TGTGCCAGTAGTCCCCTCGGGGGAAATGAAAAACTGTTTTTT.

The chain employs TRBV27 and TRBJ1-2; 7 bases match TRBD1. CDR3 length: 15 amino acids. The trim removed 7 bases at V and 3 bases at J, leaving 11 bases unmatched. The germline V gene has CDR1 MNHEY and CDR2 SMNVEV (reference sequence). The CDR3 spells CASTPGTAGDYGYTF. DNA for the CDR3: TGTGCCAGCACCCCCGGGACAGCTGGGGACTATGGCTACACCTTC.

This CDR3 reads CASSLSGGKETQYF. CDR3 sequence (DNA): TGTGCCAGCAGTCTATCAGGGGGGAAAGAGACCCAGTACTTC. J is TRBJ2-5 and V is TRBV6-5, with D perhaps matching TRBD1 (7 bases). There are 14 residues in the CDR3. V dropped 5 bases and J dropped 3 bases, with 13 bases sitting between them. Germline V lookup: CDR1 MNHEY, CDR2 SVGAGI.

This clone was observed a single time. The chain is built from TRBV28 and TRBJ1-2, with D possibly being TRBD1 (5 bases). The CDR3 contains 15 residues. V was clipped by 4 bases and J by 4 bases, with 16 bases between them. Looked up from germline, CDR1 is MDHEN and CDR2 is SYDVKM. CDR3 DNA: TGTGCCAGCAGTTCACCAGGGTTTTTAGGCTATGGCTACACCTTC. It is translated as CASSSPGFLGYGYTF.

J is TRBJ1-6 and V is TRBV19, with 7 bases that match TRBD1. Trimming at V came to 3 bases and at J to 13 bases, leaving 6 bases not matched to a gene. The CDR3 runs to 13 residues. CDR1 is LNHDA, CDR2 SQIVND, per germline (reference sequence). The CDR3 region is CASSMTGQAPLHF. Here the CDR3 DNA reads TGTGCCAGTAGTATGACAGGGCAGGCGCCCCTCCACTTT. The variable domain in full, completed from reference TRBV19 and TRBJ1-6, reads DGGITQSPKYLFRKEGQNVTLSCEQNLNHDAMYWYRQDPGQGLRLIYYSQIVNDFQKGDIAEGYSVSREKKESFPLTVTSAQKNPTAFYLCASSMTGQAPLHFGNGTRLTVT.

The CDR3 loop is CASSQSRQAELNGKDAFF. The CDR3, as DNA: TGCGCCAGCAGTCAATCAAGGCAGGCGGAGCTTAACGGGAAGGACGCTTTCTTT. The chain carries TRBV23-1 and TRBJ1-1; unclear D gene. TRBV23-1 is designated an ORF whose function remains uncertain. The V and J ends lost 0 bases and 11 bases respectively, with 28 bases between them. This CDR3 contains 18 residues.

This sequence joins TRBV2 and TRBJ1-6; D may be TRBD1 (6 bases). The ends were cut back, 2 bases at V and 5 bases at J, with 13 bases in the middle. The CDR3 totals 16 residues. Germline CDR1 and CDR2: SNHLY and FYNNEI. CDR3 region: CASSEMGARDNSPLHF. For the CDR3, the DNA is TGTGCCAGCAGTGAAATGGGGGCGCGTGATAATTCACCCCTCCACTTT.

This rearrangement joins TRBV19 to TRBJ1-5; tentatively, D is TRBD1 (5 bases). CDR3 length: 17 residues. The V and J ends lost 6 bases and 0 bases respectively, with 18 bases between them. Germline V gene sequence: CDR1 LNHDA, CDR2 SQIVND (reference sequence). CDR3 region: CASRQDRTYYSNQPQHF. DNA of the CDR3: TGTGCCAGTAGGCAAGATAGGACATACTATAGCAATCAGCCCCAGCATTTT.

V is TRBV6-2 or TRBV6-3 and J is TRBJ2-7; the match to TRBD2 covers 12 bases. The CDR3 has 16 residues. Looked up from germline, CDR1 is MNHEY and CDR2 is SVGEGT. With 5 bases clipped from V and 4 bases from J, the junction kept 9 bases outside the gene matches. CDR3 amino acids: CASSQGLAGIQYEQYV. The DNA of the CDR3 is TGTGCCAGCAGTCAGGGACTAGCGGGCATCCAATACGAGCAGTACGTC.

The chain uses TRBV10-3 and TRBJ2-3, with D possibly being TRBD2 (5 bases). The V end lost 3 bases, the J end lost 0 bases, and 7 bases lay between the germline ends. From germline, CDR1 is ENHRY and CDR2 SYGVKD. The CDR3 covers 14 residues. The CDR3, as DNA: TGTGCCATCAGTGATCCGGGAAGCACAGATACGCAGTATTTT. Translated: CAISDPGSTDTQYF.

This clone appeared a single time. The chain uses TRBV11-2 and TRBJ2-1, with 7 bases that match TRBD2. Germline CDR1 reads SGHAT; CDR2 reads FQNNGV. The V and J ends lost 6 bases and 4 bases, in that order; junction bases with no gene match: 12. CDR3 length: 16 amino acids. The CDR3 is CASSFLGTTLYNEQFF. The CDR3 DNA reads TGTGCCAGCAGTTTTTTAGGGACTACGTTATACAATGAGCAGTTCTTC.

The V gene is TRBV29-1, the J gene TRBJ2-1, with 8 bases aligning to TRBD1. There are 16 residues in the CDR3. Germline V gives CDR1 SQVTM, CDR2 ANQGSEA. V shed 2 bases, J shed 1 base, and the junction held 7 bases outside the gene matches. This chain's CDR3 is CSVESPGGASYNEQFF. CDR3 sequence (DNA): TGCAGCGTTGAAAGCCCAGGGGGCGCGTCCTACAATGAGCAGTTCTTC.

This clone was seen a single time. The rearrangement joins TRBV5-5 to TRBJ2-1, with 8 bases aligning to TRBD2. CDR1 and CDR2 from the germline V gene are SGHKS and YYEKEE (reference sequence). The CDR3 is 20 amino acids. V lost 3 bases, J lost 0 bases, and 17 bases stayed unmatched. CDR3: CASSSGEPGGGARSYNEQFF. CDR3 coding DNA: TGTGCCAGCAGCTCCGGTGAGCCGGGAGGGGGGGCCCGCTCCTACAATGAGCAGTTCTTC.

This chain joins TRBV6-2 or TRBV6-3 and TRBJ2-1, with 8 positions matching TRBD2. CDR1 is MNHEY and CDR2 is SVGEGT in the germline V gene. V dropped 2 bases and J dropped 7; count of bases not matched to a gene: 10. The CDR3 spans 16 residues. The CDR3, as DNA: TGTGCCAGCAGTTACGCCGTCGGGGGGGTTTGGAATGAGCAGTTCTTC. It specifies CASSYAVGGVWNEQFF.

In its sample, this clone was seen once. The chain combines TRBV5-6 with TRBJ1-2; D is undetermined. Trimming took 2 bases from V and 4 from J, leaving 21 bases between them. The CDR3 spans 17 residues. Looked up from germline, CDR1 is SGHDT and CDR2 is YYEEEE. The CDR3, as DNA: TGTGCCAGCAGCTTAGTAGCCGTTGGCCGGGGTGGCTATGGCTACACCTTC. Translation: CASSLVAVGRGGYGYTF.

In DNA form, the CDR3 reads TGTGCCAGAGATCGGGGGGGGGAGACCCAGTACTTC. Its translation is CARDRGGETQYF. The chain carries TRBV28 and TRBJ2-5, with TRBD2 matching over 8 bases. Germline trimming cut 9 bases from V and 5 bases from J; bases unmatched to any gene: 5. Germline V gene data show CDR1 as MDHEN and CDR2 as SYDVKM. The CDR3 contains 12 residues.

The chain uses TRBV9 and TRBJ2-1; 10 bases fit TRBD2. CDR1 is SGDLS and CDR2 is YYNGEE in the germline V gene. The CDR3 has 15 amino acids. The J segment lost 4 bases and the V segment lost 3 bases, leaving 4 bases of the junction unmatched. CDR3 DNA: TGTGCCAGCAGCGCTGGACTAGCGGAGTACAATGAGCAGTTCTTC. It translates to CASSAGLAEYNEQFF. Drawing the rest from reference TRBV9 and TRBJ2-1, the complete variable domain is DSGVTQTPKHLITATGQRVTLRCSPRSGDLSVYWYQQSLDQGLQFLIQYYNGEERAKGNILERFSAQQFPDLHSELNLSSLELGDSALYFCASSAGLAEYNEQFFGPGTRLTVL.

CDR3 in amino acids: CASSVSSGGSPYGYTF. Written as DNA, the CDR3 is TGTGCCAGCAGTGTCTCTTCCGGGGGATCCCCCTATGGCTACACCTTC. The J gene is TRBJ1-2, the V gene TRBV2, with a possible D match to TRBD1 (5 bases). With 4 bases removed from V and 4 bases from J, the gap between germline ends came to 19 bases. Germline-derived CDR1 and CDR2 are SNHLY and FYNNEI. This CDR3 comprises 16 residues.

The rearrangement links TRBV7-7 to TRBJ2-1; TRBD1 matches at 9 bases. V shed 5 bases, J shed 3 bases, and the junction held 8 bases outside the gene matches. From germline, CDR1 is SSHAT and CDR2 FNYEAQ (reference sequence). CDR3 length: 16 residues. The CDR3 spells CASSPAGTGLYNEQFF. The CDR3 DNA sequence: TGTGCCAGCAGCCCAGCCGGGACAGGGCTCTACAATGAGCAGTTCTTC.

This clone was seen a single time. The CDR3 sequence is CSVQGISYEQYF. DNA of the CDR3: TGCAGCGTACAGGGGATCTCCTACGAGCAGTACTTC. The chain links TRBV29-1 to TRBJ2-7; 7 bases agree with TRBD1. This CDR3 spans 12 amino acids. V was pared by 6 bases and J by 0 bases, with 2 bases of the junction left unmatched. The germline CDR1 and CDR2 sequences are SQVTM and ANQGSEA.

The chain links TRBV11-3 to TRBJ1-6; weak D call: TRBD1 (5 bases). CDR1 is SGHNT, CDR2 YENEEA, per germline. The CDR3 totals 20 residues. The V and J ends lost 5 bases and 5 bases respectively, with 28 bases between them. CDR3 amino acids: CASSPRRGTLILANNSPLHF. CDR3 nucleotide sequence: TGTGCCAGCAGCCCTCGCCGCGGGACGCTTATCCTTGCGAATAATTCACCCCTCCACTTT. The complete variable domain, with remaining parts taken from reference TRBV11-3 and TRBJ1-6, reads EAGVVQSPRYKIIEKKQPVAFWCNPISGHNTLYWYLQNLGQGPELLIRYENEEAVDDSQLPKDRFSAERLKGVDSTLKIQPAELGDSAVYLCASSPRRGTLILANNSPLHFGNGTRLTVT.

The chain links TRBV13 to TRBJ1-2; D is unresolved. Trimming removed 3 bases from V and 2 bases from J, with 16 bases in between. The length of the CDR3 is 16 residues. Germline CDR1 and CDR2: PRHDT and FYEKMQ (reference sequence). CDR3 nucleotides: TGTGCCAGCAGCTTTCAATCCCTTGAGCGAAACTATGGCTACACCTTC. It yields the protein CASSFQSLERNYGYTF. Drawing the rest from reference TRBV13 and TRBJ1-2, the complete variable domain is AAGVIQSPRHLIKEKRETATLKCYPIPRHDTVYWYQQGPGQDPQFLISFYEKMQSDKGSIPDRFSAQQFSDYHSELNMSSLELGDSALYFCASSFQSLERNYGYTFGSGTRLTVV.

The chain links TRBV10-1 to TRBJ1-1, with a possible D match to TRBD1 (6 bases). The CDR3 loop spans 13 amino acids. Per the germline V gene, CDR1 is WNHNN and CDR2 is SYGVQD (reference sequence). V shed 4 bases and J shed 1 base, with 7 bases lying between them. The DNA for the CDR3 is TGCGCCAGCAGTGTGGACAGGAACACTGAAGCTTTCTTT. This gives the protein CASSVDRNTEAFF.

The chain combines TRBV7-8 with TRBJ1-2; possible D gene TRBD1, 6 bases. The CDR3 extends over 15 amino acids. CDR1 is SGHVS and CDR2 is FQNEAQ in the germline V gene. V was trimmed by 5 bases and J by 0 bases, leaving 13 bases between them. CDR3 sequence: CASSVQGDPNYGYTF. The CDR3 DNA sequence: TGTGCCAGCAGCGTACAGGGAGATCCTAACTATGGCTACACCTTC.

The V call is TRBV7-2, the J call TRBJ2-3; 12 nucleotides agree with TRBD2. The ends lost 1 base at V and 3 bases at J; junction bases unmatched: 5. The CDR3 runs to 17 residues. CDR1 and CDR2 (germline): SGHTA, FQGNSA. CDR3 sequence (DNA): TGTGCCAGCAGCTTAGTGAGGCTAGCGGGGGGGACAGATACGCAGTATTTT. This codes for CASSLVRLAGGTDTQYF.

The J gene is TRBJ1-1, the V gene TRBV12-3 or TRBV12-4; 9 bases agree with TRBD1. The V gene end was trimmed by 4 bases and the J gene end by 10 bases; junction bases not matched to a gene: 1. The CDR3 is 11 residues long. CDR3 nucleotide sequence: TGTGCCAGCAGTTCGGGACAGGGAGCTTTCTTT. Translated, it gives CASSSGQGAFF.

This clone was observed once. J is TRBJ2-3 and V is TRBV11-2; 13 bases are shared with TRBD2. The CDR3 contains 16 residues. After removal of 7 bases from V and 0 bases from J, the junction contained 4 bases not matched to a gene. Per the germline V gene, CDR1 is SGHAT and CDR2 is FQNNGV. The CDR3 protein is CASTRTSGGSTDTQYF. In DNA, the CDR3 is TGTGCCAGCACGCGGACTAGCGGGGGCAGCACAGATACGCAGTATTTT.

Written as DNA, the CDR3 is TGCGCCAGCAGCTCAGGACTAGCTGCTAGCACAGATACGCAGTATTTT. It is translated as CASSSGLAASTDTQYF. The chain uses TRBV5-1 and TRBJ2-3, with TRBD2 matching over 8 bases. In germline, CDR1 is SGHRS, CDR2 YFSETQ. This CDR3 region has 16 residues. V lost 3 bases to trimming and J lost 0 bases; unmatched junction nucleotides: 6.

The genes are TRBV11-1 and TRBJ2-7; D may be TRBD2 (6 bases). V lost 5 bases, J lost 4 bases, and 18 bases lay in between. The CDR3 is made up of 15 amino acids. Germline CDR1 is SGHAT and CDR2 is FQDESV (reference sequence). The CDR3 nucleotides read TGTGCCAGCAGCCCCCGCGGGGTCCTCCATTACGAGCAGTACTTC. Amino acid sequence: CASSPRGVLHYEQYF.

This chain joins TRBV7-3 and TRBJ2-1; no definite D call. There are 13 residues in the CDR3. V lost 3 bases and J lost 3, with 6 bases in between. Germline V gene data show CDR1 as SGHTA and CDR2 as FQGTGA. The CDR3 DNA follows: TGTGCCAGCAGCTTCGGTCTCTACAATGAGCAGTTCTTC. It translates to CASSFGLYNEQFF.